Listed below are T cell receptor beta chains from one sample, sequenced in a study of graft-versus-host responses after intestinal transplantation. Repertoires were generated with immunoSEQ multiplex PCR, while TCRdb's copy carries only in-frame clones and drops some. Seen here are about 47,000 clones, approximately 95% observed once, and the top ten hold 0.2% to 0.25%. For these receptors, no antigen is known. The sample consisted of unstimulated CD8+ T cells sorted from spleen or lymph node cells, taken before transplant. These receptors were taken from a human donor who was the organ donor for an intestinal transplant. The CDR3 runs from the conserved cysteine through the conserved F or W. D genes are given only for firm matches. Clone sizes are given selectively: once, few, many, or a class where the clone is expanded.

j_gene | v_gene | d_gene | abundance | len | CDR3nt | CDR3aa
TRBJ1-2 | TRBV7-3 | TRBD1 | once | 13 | TGTGCCAGCAGCTTAACAGGGGGCCAGGGCTACACCTTC | CASSLTGGQGYTF
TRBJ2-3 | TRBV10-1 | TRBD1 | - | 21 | TGCGCCAGCAGTGAGCAATATTGGACAGGGGGCGCTTCGATTGGGACAGATACGCAGTATTTT | CASSEQYWTGGASIGTDTQYF
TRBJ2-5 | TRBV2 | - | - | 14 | TGTGCCAGCAGTGAAGTACGGAACCAAGAGACCCAGTACTTC | CASSEVRNQETQYF
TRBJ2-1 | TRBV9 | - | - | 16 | TGTGCCAGCAGCCCGGAAGGATCTCCCTGGAACAATGAGCAGTTCTTC | CASSPEGSPWNNEQFF
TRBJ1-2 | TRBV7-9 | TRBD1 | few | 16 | TGTGCCAGCAGCCCTTCGACAGGGTGGATATCCTATGGCTACACCTTC | CASSPSTGWISYGYTF
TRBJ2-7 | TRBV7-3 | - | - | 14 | TGTGCCAGCAGCTCCAATGGGCCCGAGTACGAGCAGTACTTC | CASSSNGPEYEQYF
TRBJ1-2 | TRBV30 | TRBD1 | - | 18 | TGTGCCTGGGCCTCGGAAGGGACAGGAGATCGCCCGTACTATGGCTACACCTTC | CAWASEGTGDRPYYGYTF
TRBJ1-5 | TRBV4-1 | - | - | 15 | TGCGCCAGCAGCCCTACACCAGTCACCCATCAGCCCCAGCATTTT | CASSPTPVTHQPQHF
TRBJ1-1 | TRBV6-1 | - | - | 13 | TGTGCCAGCGGACACGCGATGAACACTGAAGCTTTCTTT | CASGHAMNTEAFF
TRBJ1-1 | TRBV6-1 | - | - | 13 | TGTGCCAGCAGCCAGGGCGTGAACACTGAAGCTTTCTTT | CASSQGVNTEAFF
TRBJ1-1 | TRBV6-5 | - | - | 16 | TGTGCCAGCAGTTACTCGATTTTAACAGAAAACACTGAAGCTTTCTTT | CASSYSILTENTEAFF
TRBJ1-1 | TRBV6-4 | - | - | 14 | TGTGCCAGCAGTGAGACCCCACTGAACACTGAAGCTTTCTTT | CASSETPLNTEAFF
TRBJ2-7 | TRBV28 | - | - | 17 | TGTGCCAGCAGTCCCCCATCCCCCTCCAGAAGCTCCTACGAGCAGTACTTC | CASSPPSPSRSSYEQYF
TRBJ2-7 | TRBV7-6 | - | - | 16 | TGTGCCAGCAGCGGGGGGGAGGGTCAGGGGACCTACGAGCAGTACTTC | CASSGGEGQGTYEQYF
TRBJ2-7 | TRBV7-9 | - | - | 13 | TGTGCCAGCACTCCGGGCAGAGACTACGAGCAGTACTTC | CASTPGRDYEQYF
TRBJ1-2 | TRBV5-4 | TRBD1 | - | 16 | TGTGCCAGCAGCTATTTCGCAGGGGGCGTTGGCGGTGGCTACACCTTC | CASSYFAGGVGGGYTF
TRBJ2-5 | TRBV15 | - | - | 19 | TGTGCCACCAGCAGAGATAGGCTCTCTCGGGACATCATACAAGAGACCCAGTACTTC | CATSRDRLSRDIIQETQYF
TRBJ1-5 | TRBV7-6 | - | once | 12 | TGTGCCAGCAGCCAGGGCGACCAGCCCCAGCATTTT | CASSQGDQPQHF
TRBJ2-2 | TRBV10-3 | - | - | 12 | TGTGCCATCAGTGTTGGCACCGGGGAGCTGTTTTTT | CAISVGTGELFF
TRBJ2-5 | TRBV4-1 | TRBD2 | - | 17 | TGCGCCAGCAGCCAACTGACTAGCGGGGTGTACCAAGAGACCCAGTACTTC | CASSQLTSGVYQETQYF
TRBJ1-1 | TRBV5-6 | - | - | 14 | TGTGCCAGCAGCTTGGGGGCGGTTGATACTGAAGCTTTCTTT | CASSLGAVDTEAFF
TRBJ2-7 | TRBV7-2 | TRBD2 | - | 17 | TGTGCCAGCAGCTTAGAGGGGCTAGCGGGTCCGTCCTACGAGCAGTACTTC | CASSLEGLAGPSYEQYF
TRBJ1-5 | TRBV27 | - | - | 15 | TGTGCCAGCAGTTTATTCCCCGGGGGGGATCAGCCCCAGCATTTT | CASSLFPGGDQPQHF
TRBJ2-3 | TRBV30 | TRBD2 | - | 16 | TGTGCCTGGAGTTCCGGAGCGGGGGGGGAGGAAGATACGCAGTATTTT | CAWSSGAGGEEDTQYF
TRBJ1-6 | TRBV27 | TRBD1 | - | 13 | TGTGCCAGCAGTTTAAGGGGGCCCTCACCCCTCCACTTT | CASSLRGPSPLHF
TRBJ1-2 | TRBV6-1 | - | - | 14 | TGTGCCAGCAGTGAACTCGGGACTTACTATGGCTACACCTTC | CASSELGTYYGYTF